One T cell receptor (beta chain) is described in this entry. What it binds is not known. This entry comes from a study of cytomegalovirus exposure and HLA in healthy donors. This table comes from immunoSEQ multiplex PCR, and its TCRdb copy is limited to in-frame clones, with some not included. Of 80,000 to 95,000 clones listed, approximately 95% were seen once; the top ten hold approximately 1.1%. Whole-study results and caveats: A list of approximately 150 TCR beta chains associated with cytomegalovirus was given. Rarity marked most TCR sequences, yet some public TCRs occurred in many donors. Within the 100 to 150 validation repertoires, first-cohort TCR clusters tended to co-occur, according to a later analysis.

The specimen was PBMCs. This clonotype was obtained from a woman aged 30 to 39 in good health and CMV-seropositive.

CDR3 coding DNA: TGTGCCAGCAGCTTAGACAGTGGGGAGACCCAGTACTTC. The encoded protein is CASSLDSGETQYF. The chain employs TRBV7-2 and TRBJ2-5, with D hard to call. This CDR3 region has 13 residues. The germline gives CDR1 SGHTA, CDR2 FQGNSA. Trimming took off 1 base at V and 5 bases at J, with 8 bases between the two ends.